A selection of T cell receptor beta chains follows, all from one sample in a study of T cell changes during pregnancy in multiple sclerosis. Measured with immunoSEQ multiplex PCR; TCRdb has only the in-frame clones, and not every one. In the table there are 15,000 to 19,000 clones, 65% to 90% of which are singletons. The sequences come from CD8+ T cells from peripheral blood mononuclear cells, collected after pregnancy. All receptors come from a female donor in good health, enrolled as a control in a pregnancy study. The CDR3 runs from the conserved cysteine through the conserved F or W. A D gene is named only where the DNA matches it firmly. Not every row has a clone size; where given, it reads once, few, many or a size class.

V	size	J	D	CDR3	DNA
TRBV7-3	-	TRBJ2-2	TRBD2	CASSLGSGSISTGELFF	TGTGCCAGCAGCTTAGGGAGCGGGAGTATTAGCACCGGGGAGCTGTTTTTT
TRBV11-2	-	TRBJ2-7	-	CASSFEGSYEQYF	TGTGCCAGCAGCTTCGAGGGCTCCTACGAGCAGTACTTC
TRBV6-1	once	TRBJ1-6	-	CASSEAVAGNSPLHF	TGTGCCAGCAGTGAAGCTGTGGCGGGGAATTCACCCCTCCACTTT
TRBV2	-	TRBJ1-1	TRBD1	CASIDRGNTEAFF	TGTGCCAGCATCGACAGGGGCAACACTGAAGCTTTCTTT
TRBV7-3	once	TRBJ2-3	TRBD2	CASSSGTSGATQYF	TGTGCCAGCAGCTCCGGGACTAGCGGGGCTACGCAGTATTTT
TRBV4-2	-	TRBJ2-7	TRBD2	CASSQATSGYYEQYF	TGTGCCAGCAGCCAAGCGACTAGCGGGTACTACGAGCAGTACTTC
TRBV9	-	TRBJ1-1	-	CASSDPPQWAGNTEAFF	TGTGCCAGCAGTGATCCCCCACAGTGGGCAGGAAACACTGAAGCTTTCTTT
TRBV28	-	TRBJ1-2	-	CASTYRAFYGYTF	TGTGCCAGCACCTACAGGGCTTTCTATGGCTACACCTTC
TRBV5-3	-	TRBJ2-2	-	CASSVVPSGTGELFF	TGTGCCAGCAGTGTCGTACCTTCGGGCACCGGGGAGCTGTTTTTT
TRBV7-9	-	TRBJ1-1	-	CASSLRTQGAGAFF	TGTGCCAGCAGCTTAAGGACACAGGGTGCGGGAGCTTTCTTT
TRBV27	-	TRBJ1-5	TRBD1	CASGQGTQPQHF	TGTGCCTCGGGACAGGGGACTCAGCCCCAGCATTTT
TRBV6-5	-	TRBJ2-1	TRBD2	CASSPLAGGGNEQFF	TGTGCCAGCAGTCCTTTAGCGGGAGGGGGGAATGAGCAGTTCTTC
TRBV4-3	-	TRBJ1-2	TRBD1	CASSQGRQGAREGYTF	TGCGCCAGCAGCCAGGGCCGACAGGGGGCGCGAGAAGGCTACACCTTC
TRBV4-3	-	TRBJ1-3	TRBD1	CASSQAGTGAGNTIYF	TGCGCCAGCAGCCAAGCCGGGACAGGGGCTGGAAACACCATATATTTT
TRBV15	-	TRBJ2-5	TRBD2	CATSRDLGGRTQYF	TGTGCCACCAGCAGAGATCTGGGGGGGAGGACCCAGTACTTC
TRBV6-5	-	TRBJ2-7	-	CASSYGPDYEQYF	TGTGCCAGCAGTTACGGGCCAGACTACGAGCAGTACTTC
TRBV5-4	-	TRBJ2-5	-	CASSLLPWGDQETQYF	TGTGCCAGCAGCTTGCTTCCGTGGGGGGACCAAGAGACCCAGTACTTC
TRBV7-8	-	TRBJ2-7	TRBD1	CASSPGTAPPYEQYF	TGTGCCAGCAGCCCAGGGACAGCTCCACCCTACGAGCAGTACTTC
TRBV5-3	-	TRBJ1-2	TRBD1	CARSLIGGVHSGYTF	TGTGCCAGAAGCTTGATAGGGGGCGTTCACAGTGGCTACACCTTC
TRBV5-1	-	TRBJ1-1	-	CASKTPNTEAFF	TGCGCCAGCAAGACACCGAACACTGAAGCTTTCTTT
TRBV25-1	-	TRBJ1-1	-	CASSERRGGMNTEAFF	TGTGCCAGCAGTGAAAGAAGGGGCGGAATGAACACTGAAGCTTTCTTT
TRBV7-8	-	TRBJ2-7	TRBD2	CASSLGTSGNYEQYF	TGTGCCAGCAGCTTAGGGACTAGCGGAAACTACGAGCAGTACTTC
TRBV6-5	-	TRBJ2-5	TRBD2	CASSYPGVAGPETQYF	TGTGCCAGCAGTTACCCGGGGGTAGCGGGGCCAGAGACCCAGTACTTC
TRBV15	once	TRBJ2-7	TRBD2	CATSRDVAGAYEQYF	TGTGCCACCAGCAGAGATGTAGCGGGTGCCTACGAGCAGTACTTC
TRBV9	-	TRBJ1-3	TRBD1	CASSLDRVGDTIYF	TGTGCCAGCAGCCTCGACAGGGTTGGGGACACCATATATTTT
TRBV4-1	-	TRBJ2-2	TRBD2	CASSPRGSGGQFFAGELFF	TGCGCCAGCAGCCCCCGGGGTAGCGGGGGCCAATTTTTTGCCGGGGAGCTGTTTTTT
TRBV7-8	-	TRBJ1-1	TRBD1	CASSFLGTGDTEAFF	TGTGCCAGCAGCTTTCTGGGGACAGGGGACACTGAAGCTTTCTTT
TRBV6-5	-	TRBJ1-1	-	CASSYSTRNTEAFF	TGTGCCAGCAGTTACTCGACAAGGAACACTGAAGCTTTCTTT
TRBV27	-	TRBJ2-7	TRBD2	CASSFSRLAEQYF	TGTGCCAGCAGTTTCTCCAGACTAGCGGAGCAGTACTTC